This T cell receptor (beta chain) is from a study of blood T cell repertoires in COVID-19. Study context: COVID-19 samples, acute and convalescent, were from the United States, Italy and Spain. T cells, B-cell-depleted T cells, or PBMCs supplied cDNA or gDNA.

Measured with immunoSEQ multiplex PCR; TCRdb has only the in-frame clones, and not every one. The sample comprises 15,000 to 20,000 clones, approximately 80% of which are singletons, and roughly 15% rests with the top ten. The germline gives CDR1 SGDLS, CDR2 YYNGEE. The CDR3 covers 12 residues. V gave up 4 bases and J gave up 5 bases, with 10 bases separating them. This clonotype originated in a human donor in a cohort sampled during active COVID-19. The chain employs TRBV9 and TRBJ2-7, with D unclear. The sequenced sample was peripheral blood. DNA for the CDR3: TGTGCCAGCAGCCTTTTGGGCGACGAGCAGTACTTC. Translated, it gives CASSLLGDEQYF.